These T cell receptor beta chains were read from a single sample in a study of CD8 T cells in ankylosing spondylitis. Via MiXCR, TCRdb re-called the 5' RACE reads, giving one row per CDR3 protein. The repertoire consists of 750,000 to 850,000 distinct CDR3 sequences, with approximately 10% occurring once and the leading ten covering 0.51%. The material sequenced was blood, either unsorted or a sorted T cell fraction (not recorded which). These receptors all stem from a male donor with ankylosing spondylitis. Both conserved end residues are part of each CDR3.

>TRBV7-2
CASSLNGFQETQYF
>TRBV4-3
CASSRTRDGGLEQFF
>TRBV10-3
CAISEREGTEAFF
>TRBV10-3
CATTGQGAPHEQFF
>TRBV11-2
CASSLVTDPTDTQYF
>TRBV28
CASSFPLGGLAGSGELFF
>TRBV10-3
CAIRPRDREPYTF
>TRBV5-1
CASSLAGLVSPNIQYF
>TRBV12-2
CASRLPLTRGPTSYEQYF
>TRBV7-2
CASSLGISANVLTF
>TRBV7-3
CASSLIGGRVGNTIYF
>TRBV5-1
CASSPTLTSGAYNEQFF
>TRBV5-6
CASSLRGPGGTQYF
>TRBV20-1
CSASVGGPNQPQHF
>TRBV5-1
CASSRDPHGTEAFF
>TRBV7-2
CASSLEGSSGNTIYF
>TRBV20-1
CSASGQAVVQGEETQYF
>TRBV20-1
CSAPKGEETQYF
>TRBV6-2/TRBV6-3
CASSRPNRAGFNQPQHF
>TRBV20-1
CSARDREGEQYF
>TRBV6-5
CASSYSGEWDGYTF
>TRBV5-1
CASSYGQGQKESPLHF
>TRBV20-1
CSARTGEDTQYF
>TRBV29-1
CSVLSDGNQPQHF
>TRBV20-1
CSAEGTTEAFF
>TRBV7-2
CASSSYGAGGYTF
>TRBV20-1
CSAGSYEQFF
>TRBV29-1
CSAAGPRQETQYF
>TRBV6-2/TRBV6-3
CASSTTIRYEQYF
>TRBV20-1
CSARGSGRYEQYF
>TRBV20-1
CSARLGGDIQYF
>TRBV10-2
CASSESLGTGYTYEQYF
>TRBV20-1
CSARVGPRDRGQPQHF
>TRBV9
CASSVEPLEIDEQFF
>TRBV2
CASSHGPSMLFF
>TRBV5-1
CASGLVGGVNEQFF
>TRBV20-1
CSAMTSGSNNEQFF